The count of the clone carrying this TCR beta chain is one. The antigen is unknown. Assay used: immunoSEQ multiplex PCR; TCRdb lists only in-frame clones, some missing. This table holds about 44,000 clones, 80% to 95% found once. Time point described: week 23, last vaccination. Vaccination used 300 ug of mutant IDH1 20-mer peptide per dose, with topical imiquimod. The CDR3 length is 15 residues. Germline V lookup: CDR1 GTSNPN, CDR2 SVGIG (reference sequence). V lost 3 bases to trimming and J lost 7 bases, with 19 bases between them. The data were taken from a study of a mutant IDH1 vaccine in newly diagnosed glioma. As for the study in general: Patients under treatment included around 60% males and about 40% females and had a mean age of approximately 44 years.

Study-wide results and caveats: Pseudoprogression showed no apparent link to changes in top peripheral T cell clonotypes.

This TCR was recovered from a man aged 45-65 years with glioma. The sample was PBMCs, taken from a glioma patient whose treatment included an IDH1 peptide vaccine. V and J are TRBV30 and TRBJ2-1, with D perhaps matching TRBD2 (6 bases). The CDR3 region has the DNA TGTGCCTGGAGGGTCCCCGGGACGGGACTGAATGAGCAGTTCTTC. Protein product: CAWRVPGTGLNEQFF.